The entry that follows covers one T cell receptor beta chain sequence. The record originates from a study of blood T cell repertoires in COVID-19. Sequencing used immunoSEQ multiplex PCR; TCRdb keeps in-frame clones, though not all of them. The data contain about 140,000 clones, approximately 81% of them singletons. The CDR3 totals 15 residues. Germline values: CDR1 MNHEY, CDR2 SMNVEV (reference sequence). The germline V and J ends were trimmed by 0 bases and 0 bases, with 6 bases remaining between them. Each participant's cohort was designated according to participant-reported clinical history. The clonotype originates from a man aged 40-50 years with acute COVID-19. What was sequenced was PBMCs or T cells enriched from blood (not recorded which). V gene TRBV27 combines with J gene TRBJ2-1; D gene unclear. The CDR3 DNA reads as TGTGCCAGCAGTTTATCTCATCCCTCCTACAATGAGCAGTTCTTC. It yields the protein CASSLSHPSYNEQFF.